These 6 T cell receptor beta chains were sequenced from one sample in a study of blood T cell repertoires in COVID-19. Produced via immunoSEQ multiplex PCR; TCRdb's table is partial and in-frame only. The top ten hold 4.5% to 5.5% of the sample, which has about 160,000 clones, roughly 91% seen once. The sample consisted of peripheral blood. The receptor set was obtained from a woman between 45 and 65 years old with acute or convalescent COVID-19.

For this clone: One junction end disagrees with the germline gene, perhaps due to a read error. The chain has TRBV12-3 or TRBV12-4 and TRBJ1-2; weak D call: TRBD1 (5 bases). The CDR3 consists of 13 residues. The CDR3 DNA reads TGTGCCACTAGTATAAAAGTTGGGGCCTCCGGAAGCTTC. Its protein is CATSIKVGASGSF.

This clone was detected a few times. The V call is TRBV14, the J call TRBJ1-2; D is possibly TRBD1 (5 bases). This CDR3 comprises 14 residues. Germline assignment: CDR1 SGHDN and CDR2 FVKESK. V shed 4 bases and J shed 4 bases, with 13 bases lying between them. The CDR3 reads CASSPSGVFYGYTF. The CDR3 coding sequence is TGTGCCAGCAGCCCATCGGGGGTTTTCTATGGCTACACCTTC. The full variable domain, its missing parts supplied by reference TRBV14 and TRBJ1-2, is EAGVTQFPSHSVIEKGQTVTLRCDPISGHDNLYWYRRVMGKEIKFLLHFVKESKQDESGMPNNRFLAERTGGTYSTLKVQPAELEDSGVYFCASSPSGVFYGYTFGSGTRLTVV.

This clone was detected only a few times. The chain carries TRBV25-1 and TRBJ1-1; tentatively, D is TRBD1 (6 bases). This CDR3 has 14 amino acids. Trimming shortened V by 4 bases and J by 1 base, and 10 bases separated the two germline ends. Germline values: CDR1 MGHDK, CDR2 SYGVNS. The CDR3 region is CASSAQGRNTEAFF. For the CDR3, the DNA is TGTGCCAGCAGTGCACAGGGAAGGAACACTGAAGCTTTCTTT.

This chain uses TRBV11-1 with TRBJ2-7; no reliable D call. This CDR3 comprises 11 residues. Trimming pared 5 bases from V and 4 bases from J, leaving 6 bases between. Germline lookup yields CDR1 SGHAT and CDR2 FQDESV (reference sequence). This CDR3 is CASSADYEQYF. Written as DNA, the CDR3 is TGTGCCAGCAGCGCGGATTACGAGCAGTACTTC. Full variable domain (missing parts from reference TRBV11-1 and TRBJ2-7): EAEVAQSPRYKITEKSQAVAFWCDPISGHATLYWYRQILGQGPELLVQFQDESVVDDSQLPKDRFSAERLKGVDSTLKIQPAELGDSAMYLCASSADYEQYFGPGTRLTVT.

V is TRBV5-6 and J is TRBJ1-3, with D possibly matching TRBD1 (6 bases). Trimming took off 4 bases at V and 1 base at J, with 9 bases between the two ends. The CDR3 covers 14 residues. CDR1 is SGHDT and CDR2 is YYEEEE in the germline V gene. The CDR3 DNA is TGTGCCAGCAGCGGAACAGGGTCTGGAAACACCATATATTTT. Translated, it gives CASSGTGSGNTIYF. The full variable domain, rest sourced from reference TRBV5-6 and TRBJ1-3, is DAGVTQSPTHLIKTRGQQVTLRCSPKSGHDTVSWYQQALGQGPQFIFQYYEEEERQRGNFPDRFSGHQFPNYSSELNVNALLLGDSALYLCASSGTGSGNTIYFGEGSWLTVV.

The rearrangement uses TRBV6-5 and TRBJ2-1, with no clear D. The germline V gene has CDR1 MNHEY and CDR2 SVGAGI. This CDR3 comprises 14 residues. V lost 2 bases, J lost 3 bases, and 8 bases lay in between. CDR3 sequence: CASSYGPDYNEQFF. CDR3 sequence (DNA): TGTGCCAGCAGTTACGGGCCTGACTACAATGAGCAGTTCTTC.